A selection of T cell receptor beta chains follows, all from one sample in a study of glioma-infiltrating T cells. Each CDR3 protein is one row after TCRdb ran MiXCR on the multiplex PCR reads. The sample records 400,000 or so distinct CDR3 sequences, more than 35% being singletons. The source material was glioma tissue, nonneoplastic brain tissue, or PBMCs (not recorded which). The source is a human donor with low-grade glioma or glioblastoma, undergoing nonglioma brain surgery, or in good health (not recorded which). Each CDR3 is given with its conserved first and last residue. The order of the fields is V gene, J gene, D gene, clone size, CDR3 protein, CDR3 DNA. D genes are given only for firm matches. Size values are once, few and many counts, or a class for expanded clones, and some rows have none.

TRBV7-9,TRBJ2-7,TRBD2,few,CASSFALREGEQYF,TGTGCCAGCAGCTTTGCCTTGCGGGAGGGTGAGCAGTACTTC
TRBV7-2,TRBJ2-7,.,few,CASSRPRYEQYF,TGTGCCAGCAGCCGTCCTCGGTACGAGCAGTACTTC
TRBV6-1,TRBJ2-7,.,many,CASSSPGFYYEQYF,TGTGCCAGCAGCTCCCCGGGATTTTACTACGAGCAGTACTTC
TRBV19,TRBJ1-1,TRBD1,few,CASLRDRRANTEAFF,TGTGCCAGCCTCCGGGACAGAAGAGCGAACACTGAAGCTTTCTTT
TRBV28,TRBJ2-7,.,many,CASDTGTLDEQYF,TGTGCCAGTGACACCGGGACCCTCGACGAGCAGTACTTC
TRBV27,TRBJ2-1,TRBD2,.,CASSLLGSGSGGTYNEQFF,TGTGCCAGCAGTTTATTAGGTAGCGGGAGTGGGGGGACCTACAATGAGCAGTTCTTC
TRBV12-3/TRBV12-4,TRBJ1-2,TRBD1,few,CASSPSRQGIYDGYTF,TGTGCCAGCAGCCCCTCCCGACAGGGGATATACGATGGCTACACCTTC
TRBV7-2,TRBJ1-3,.,.,CASSLQGSSGNTIYF,TGTGCCAGCAGCTTACAGGGCAGCTCTGGAAACACCATATATTTT
TRBV27,TRBJ2-5,TRBD2,.,CASSLREGRETQYF,TGTGCCAGCAGTTTGCGGGAGGGGCGGGAGACCCAGTACTTC
TRBV7-2,TRBJ2-7,.,many,CASSRSYEQYF,TGTGCCAGCAGCCGATCCTACGAGCAGTACTTC
TRBV10-3,TRBJ2-7,.,once,CAIGVTPYGQYF,TGTGCCATCGGCGTAACTCCCTACGGGCAGTACTTC
TRBV28,TRBJ1-5,.,.,CASSLWGGRNQPQHF,TGTGCCAGCAGCCTATGGGGGGGACGGAATCAGCCCCAGCATTTT
TRBV6-1,TRBJ2-1,TRBD2,few,CASRGLAGAGYNEQFF,TGTGCCAGCAGAGGACTAGCGGGAGCGGGTTACAATGAGCAGTTCTTC
TRBV6-2/TRBV6-3,TRBJ2-5,TRBD2,many,CASSRRLAGGSQETQYF,TGTGCCAGCAGTAGACGGCTAGCGGGAGGGTCCCAAGAGACCCAGTACTTC
TRBV12-3/TRBV12-4,TRBJ2-1,TRBD2,.,CASSPQLAGGHIEQFF,TGTGCCAGCAGCCCCCAACTAGCGGGAGGACACATCGAGCAGTTCTTC
TRBV7-8,TRBJ1-3,TRBD1,.,CASSPKDRPYSGNTIYF,TGTGCCAGCAGCCCAAAGGACAGGCCCTATTCTGGAAACACCATATATTTT
TRBV5-1,TRBJ2-7,TRBD1,.,CASSVRDRAYEQYF,TGCGCCAGCAGCGTCCGGGACAGAGCCTACGAGCAGTACTTC
TRBV28,TRBJ2-7,.,many,CASSLYTGQSTNEQYF,TGTGCCAGCAGTCTATACACCGGACAGAGCACCAACGAGCAGTACTTC
TRBV6-2/TRBV6-3,TRBJ1-2,.,.,CASSPFEAGYGYTF,TGTGCCAGCAGTCCATTCGAGGCCGGGTATGGCTACACCTTC
TRBV7-2,TRBJ2-7,TRBD2,many,CASSFQSGDYEQYF,TGTGCCAGCAGCTTCCAAAGCGGGGACTACGAGCAGTACTTC
TRBV20-1,TRBJ2-1,.,many,CSARVAYNEQFF,TGCAGTGCTAGAGTGGCCTACAATGAGCAGTTCTTC
TRBV4-1,TRBJ2-3,TRBD2,.,CASSLRTSGSTDTQYF,TGCGCCAGCAGCCTTCGGACTAGCGGGAGCACAGATACGCAGTATTTT
TRBV7-2,TRBJ2-7,TRBD2,few,CASSLTSGRSEQYF,TGTGCCAGCAGCTTGACTAGCGGGAGGAGCGAGCAGTACTTC
TRBV27,TRBJ2-3,TRBD1,.,CAISPGTGTDTQYF,TGTGCCATCAGCCCCGGGACAGGTACCGATACGCAGTATTTT
TRBV7-2,TRBJ2-7,.,.,CASSPPGEAGGEQYF,TGTGCCAGCAGCCCTCCGGGGGAGGCCGGGGGTGAGCAGTACTTC
TRBV15,TRBJ2-1,TRBD2,.,CATSRDWGLGHYNEQFF,TGTGCCACCAGCAGAGATTGGGGACTAGGCCACTACAATGAGCAGTTCTTC
TRBV25-1,TRBJ2-3,.,many,CASSESRSTDTQYF,TGTGCCAGCAGTGAATCCAGATCCACAGATACGCAGTATTTT
TRBV7-2,TRBJ2-3,.,.,CASSPGEGRTDTQYF,TGTGCCAGCAGCCCCGGAGAGGGGCGCACAGATACGCAGTATTTT